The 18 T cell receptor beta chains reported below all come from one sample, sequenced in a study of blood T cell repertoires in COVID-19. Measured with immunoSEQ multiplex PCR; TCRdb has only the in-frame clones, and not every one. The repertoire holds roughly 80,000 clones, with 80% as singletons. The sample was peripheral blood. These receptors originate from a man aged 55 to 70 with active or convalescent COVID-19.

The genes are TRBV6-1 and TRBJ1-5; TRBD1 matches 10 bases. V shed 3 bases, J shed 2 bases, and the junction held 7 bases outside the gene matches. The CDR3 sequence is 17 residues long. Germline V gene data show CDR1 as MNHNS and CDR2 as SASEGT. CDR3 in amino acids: CASSDRRTGGRNQPQHF. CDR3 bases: TGTGCCAGCAGTGACCGAAGGACAGGGGGTCGCAATCAGCCCCAGCATTTT.

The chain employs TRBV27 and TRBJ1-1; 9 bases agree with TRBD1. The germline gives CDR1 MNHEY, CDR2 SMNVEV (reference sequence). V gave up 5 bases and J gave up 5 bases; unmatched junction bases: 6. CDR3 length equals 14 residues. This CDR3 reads CASSMDRGKTEAFF. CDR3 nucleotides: TGTGCCAGCAGTATGGACAGGGGAAAGACTGAAGCTTTCTTT.

CDR3 DNA: TGTGCCAGCAGCTCCGAGGGGACAGACAACACCGGGGAGCTGTTTTTT. It encodes CASSSEGTDNTGELFF. The chain uses TRBV13 and TRBJ2-2; TRBD1 matches at 7 bases. The CDR3 has 16 amino acids. V lost 4 bases, J lost 2 bases, and 7 bases stayed unmatched. CDR1 is PRHDT, CDR2 FYEKMQ, per germline (reference sequence).

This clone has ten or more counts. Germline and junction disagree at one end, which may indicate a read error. CDR3 residues: CASRFEYEQFF. CDR3 DNA: TGTGCCAGCCGCTTCGAGTATGAGCAGTTCTTC. This chain uses TRBV7-8 with TRBJ2-1, with unresolved D. Germline CDR1 and CDR2: SGHVS and FQNEAQ. The CDR3 contains 11 residues.

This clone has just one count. The CDR3 DNA reads TGTGCCAGCAGCCTAGCAGACAGGGGAGGCCATGGCTACACCTTC. Residues: CASSLADRGGHGYTF. J is TRBJ1-2 and V is TRBV7-3; TRBD1 matches 8 bases. Germline V CDR1 and CDR2: SGHTA, FQGTGA. V was clipped by 5 bases and J by 6 bases; unmatched bases: 11. CDR3 length: 15 residues.

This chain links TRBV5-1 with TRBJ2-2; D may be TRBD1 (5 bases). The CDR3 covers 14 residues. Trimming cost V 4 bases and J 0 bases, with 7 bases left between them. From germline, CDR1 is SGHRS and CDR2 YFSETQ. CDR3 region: CASSPTANTGELFF. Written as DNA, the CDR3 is TGCGCCAGCAGCCCGACAGCGAACACCGGGGAGCTGTTTTTT.

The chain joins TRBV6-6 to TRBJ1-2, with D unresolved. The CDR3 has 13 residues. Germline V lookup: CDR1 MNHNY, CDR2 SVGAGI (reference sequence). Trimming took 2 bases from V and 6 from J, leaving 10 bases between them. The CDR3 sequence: CASSYAKENGYTF. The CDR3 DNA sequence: TGTGCCAGCAGTTACGCCAAGGAGAATGGCTACACCTTC.

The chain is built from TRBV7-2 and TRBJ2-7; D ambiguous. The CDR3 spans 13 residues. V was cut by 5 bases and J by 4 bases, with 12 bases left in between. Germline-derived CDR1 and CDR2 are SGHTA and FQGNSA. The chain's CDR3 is CASSPSDRYEQYF. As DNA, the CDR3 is TGTGCCAGCAGCCCAAGCGATCGGTACGAGCAGTACTTC.

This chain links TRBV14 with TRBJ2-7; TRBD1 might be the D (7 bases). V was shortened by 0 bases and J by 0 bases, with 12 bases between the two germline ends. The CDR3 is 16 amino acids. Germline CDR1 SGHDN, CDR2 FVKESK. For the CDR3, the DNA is TGTGCCAGCAGCCAAGATAGGAGGGGGCGCTCCTACGAGCAGTACTTC. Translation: CASSQDRRGRSYEQYF.

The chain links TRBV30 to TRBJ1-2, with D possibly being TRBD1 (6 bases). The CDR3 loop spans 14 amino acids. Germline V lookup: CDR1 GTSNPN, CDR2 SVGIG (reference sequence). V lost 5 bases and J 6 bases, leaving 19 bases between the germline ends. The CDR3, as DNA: TGTGCCTGGGGGGGACACCGAGGGGGTCATGGCTACACCTTC. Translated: CAWGGHRGGHGYTF.

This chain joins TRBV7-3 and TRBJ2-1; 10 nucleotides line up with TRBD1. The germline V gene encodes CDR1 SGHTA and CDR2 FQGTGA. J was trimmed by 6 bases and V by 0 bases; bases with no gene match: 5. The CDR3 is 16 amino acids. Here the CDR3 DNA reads TGTGCCAGCAGCTTAACGACAGGGGGCTGGGGCAATGAGCAGTTCTTC. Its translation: CASSLTTGGWGNEQFF.

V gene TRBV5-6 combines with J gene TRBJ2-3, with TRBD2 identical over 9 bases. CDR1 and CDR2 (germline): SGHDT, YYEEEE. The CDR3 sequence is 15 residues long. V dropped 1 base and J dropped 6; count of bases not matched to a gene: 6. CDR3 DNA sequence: TGTGCCAGCAGCTTGAATAGCGGGGGATCGGATACGCAGTATTTT. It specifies CASSLNSGGSDTQYF. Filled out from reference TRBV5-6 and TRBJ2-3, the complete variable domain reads DAGVTQSPTHLIKTRGQQVTLRCSPKSGHDTVSWYQQALGQGPQFIFQYYEEEERQRGNFPDRFSGHQFPNYSSELNVNALLLGDSALYLCASSLNSGGSDTQYFGPGTRLTVL.

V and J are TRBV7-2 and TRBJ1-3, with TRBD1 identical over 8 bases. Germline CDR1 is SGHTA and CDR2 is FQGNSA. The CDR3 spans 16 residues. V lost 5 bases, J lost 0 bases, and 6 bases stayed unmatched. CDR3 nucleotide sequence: TGTGCCAGCAGCGCTCCAGGGGGCGACTCTGGAAACACCATATATTTT. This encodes CASSAPGGDSGNTIYF.

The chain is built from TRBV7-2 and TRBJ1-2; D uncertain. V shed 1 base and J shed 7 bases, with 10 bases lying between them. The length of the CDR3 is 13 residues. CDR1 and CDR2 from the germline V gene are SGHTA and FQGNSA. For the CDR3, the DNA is TGTGCCAGCAGCTTAGTGGGCAAAGGTGGCTACACCTTC. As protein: CASSLVGKGGYTF.

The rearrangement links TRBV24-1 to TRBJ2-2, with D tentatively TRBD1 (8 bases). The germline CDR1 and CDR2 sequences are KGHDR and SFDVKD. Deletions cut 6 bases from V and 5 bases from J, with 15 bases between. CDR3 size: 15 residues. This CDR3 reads CATSRGQGGTGELFF. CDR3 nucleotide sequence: TGTGCCACCAGTCGTGGACAGGGAGGGACCGGGGAGCTGTTTTTT.

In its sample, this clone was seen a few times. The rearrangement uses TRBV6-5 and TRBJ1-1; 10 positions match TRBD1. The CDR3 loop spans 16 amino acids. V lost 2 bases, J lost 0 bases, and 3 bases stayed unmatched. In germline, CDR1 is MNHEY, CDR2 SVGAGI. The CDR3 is CASSYGTGVMNTEAFF. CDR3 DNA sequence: TGTGCCAGCAGTTACGGGACAGGGGTCATGAACACTGAAGCTTTCTTT.

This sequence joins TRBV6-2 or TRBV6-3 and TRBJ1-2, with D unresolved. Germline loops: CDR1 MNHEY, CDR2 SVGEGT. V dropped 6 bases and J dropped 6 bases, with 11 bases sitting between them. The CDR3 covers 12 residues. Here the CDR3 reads CASSPALHGYTF. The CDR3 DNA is TGTGCCAGCAGCCCTGCACTTCATGGCTACACCTTC.

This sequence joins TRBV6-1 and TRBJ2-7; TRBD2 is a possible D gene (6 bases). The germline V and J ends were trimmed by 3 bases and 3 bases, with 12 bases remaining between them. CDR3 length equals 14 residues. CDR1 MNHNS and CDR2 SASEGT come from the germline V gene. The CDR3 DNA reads TGTGCCAGCAGTGAGAGCGGGCGATACTACGAGCAGTACTTC. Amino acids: CASSESGRYYEQYF.